The 30 T cell receptor beta chains listed next were all sequenced from one sample in a study of shared clonotypes between healthy human individuals. Produced via immunoSEQ multiplex PCR; TCRdb's table is partial and in-frame only. The data hold 2 million to 2.5 million clones, with more than 80% observed a single time. The sample consisted of naive CD4+ T cells from PBMCs. Subset reported: CD45RA+ positively selected. All receptors come from a man aged 18 to 29 in good health. Some clones in this sample may be carry-over from other donors' samples.

The chain recombines TRBV5-6 with TRBJ2-1, with a possible D match to TRBD1 (6 bases). V lost 0 bases, J lost 7 bases, and 11 bases lay in between. From germline, CDR1 is SGHDT and CDR2 YYEEEE. The CDR3 is 14 residues long. The CDR3 coding sequence is TGTGCCAGCAGCTTGGGGGCAGGGGTAAATGAGCAGTTCTTC. Translated: CASSLGAGVNEQFF.

This clone appeared a single time. Germline is not matched at one junction end, which may reflect a read error. This CDR3 is also generated by other DNA sequences in the sample. The rearrangement uses TRBV28 and TRBJ2-6; D may be TRBD1 (5 bases). Germline loops: CDR1 MDHEN, CDR2 SYDVKM. This CDR3 region has 16 residues. As DNA, the CDR3 is TGTGCCAGCACAAACGGTGGGGCACGTGGGGCCAACGTTCTGACTTTC. It codes for CASTNGGARGANVLTF.

The chain joins TRBV6-1 to TRBJ2-7, with unresolved D. From germline, CDR1 is MNHNS and CDR2 SASEGT. The CDR3 loop spans 14 amino acids. V shed 0 bases and J shed 4 bases, with 10 bases lying between them. The CDR3 loop reads CASSEADQFYEQYF. The CDR3, as DNA: TGTGCCAGCAGTGAAGCCGATCAATTTTACGAGCAGTACTTC.

This clone has just one count. The gene calls are TRBV29-1 and TRBJ2-3; 8 bases match TRBD2. The length of the CDR3 is 12 residues. With 8 bases clipped from V and 5 bases from J, the junction kept 6 bases outside the gene matches. Germline V gene data show CDR1 as SQVTM and CDR2 as ANQGSEA. CDR3 sequence reads: CSLRAGGDTQYF. The CDR3 DNA is TGCAGCCTACGCGCGGGGGGAGATACGCAGTATTTT.

V usage is TRBV2 and J usage is TRBJ1-5; no clear D gene. CDR1 and CDR2 (germline): SNHLY, FYNNEI. The V end lost 7 bases, the J end lost 3 bases, and 13 bases lay between the germline ends. There are 14 residues in the CDR3. The DNA of the CDR3 is TGTGCCAGCAACCCCGGCGGTTTCAATCAGCCCCAGCATTTT. It codes for CASNPGGFNQPQHF. The variable domain in full, completed from reference TRBV2 and TRBJ1-5, reads EPEVTQTPSHQVTQMGQEVILRCVPISNHLYFYWYRQILGQKVEFLVSFYNNEISEKSEIFDDQFSVERPDGSNFTLKIRSTKLEDSAMYFCASNPGGFNQPQHFGDGTRLSIL.

The J gene is TRBJ2-7, the V gene TRBV6-5; 7 nucleotides align to TRBD2. The CDR3 extends over 15 amino acids. The germline V gene encodes CDR1 MNHEY and CDR2 SVGAGI. V lost 0 bases, J lost 4 bases, and 6 bases stayed unmatched. The CDR3 sequence: CASSYSASGWYEQYF. CDR3 bases: TGTGCCAGCAGTTACTCGGCTAGCGGTTGGTACGAGCAGTACTTC.

This chain links TRBV7-9 with TRBJ2-7; D unresolved. Germline loops: CDR1 SEHNR, CDR2 FQNEAQ (reference sequence). The CDR3 covers 12 residues. V was shortened by 3 bases and J by 3 bases, with 6 bases between the two germline ends. CDR3 DNA: TGTGCCAGCAGCTTTTCCCTCTACGAGCAGTACTTC. As protein: CASSFSLYEQYF.

A note on this clone: Other nucleotide sequences from this sample produce the same CDR3. The genes are TRBV29-1 and TRBJ1-2; the D is unclear. CDR1 SQVTM and CDR2 ANQGSEA come from the germline V gene. The CDR3 runs to 10 residues. Between the trimmed V and J ends, which lost 1 base and 7 bases, there was a span of 4 bases. The CDR3 is CSVEGGGYTF. In nucleotides, the CDR3 is TGCAGCGTTGAAGGGGGTGGCTACACCTTC.

This chain uses TRBV9 with TRBJ2-5, with 7 bases fitting TRBD2. CDR3 length: 17 amino acids. Germline V lookup: CDR1 SGDLS, CDR2 YYNGEE. Losses at the gene ends were 0 bases for V and 2 bases for J; bases not matched to a gene: 10. Written as DNA, the CDR3 is TGTGCCAGCAGCGTAGGGCTGGCTAGCGGAACACAAGAGACCCAGTACTTC. It is translated as CASSVGLASGTQETQYF.

The gene calls are TRBV18 and TRBJ2-7; D not resolved. Germline CDR1 and CDR2: KGHSH and LQKENI. The CDR3 runs to 14 residues. With 4 bases removed from V and 4 bases from J, the gap between germline ends came to 14 bases. In DNA, the CDR3 is TGTGCCAGCTCACTATTAAATCAGGATTACGAGCAGTACTTC. Encoded protein: CASSLLNQDYEQYF.

The genes are TRBV19 and TRBJ1-4, with TRBD1 as a possible D gene (6 bases). The CDR3 is 14 residues long. Trimming stripped 5 bases from V and 6 bases from J, with 13 bases between. Germline CDR1 LNHDA, CDR2 SQIVND (reference sequence). The CDR3 loop is CASSSTGRDEKLFF. CDR3 in DNA: TGTGCCAGTAGTTCTACAGGGAGGGATGAAAAACTGTTTTTT.

V is TRBV5-4 and J is TRBJ2-3, with D perhaps TRBD2 (6 bases). Trimming removed 4 bases at V and 7 bases at J, with 19 bases between. There are 15 residues in the CDR3. The germline CDR1 and CDR2 sequences are SGHNT and YYREEE (reference sequence). The CDR3 DNA is TGTGCCAGCAGCCGGGTTGGGGGGTTAAGAAATACGCAGTATTTT. Its translation is CASSRVGGLRNTQYF.

CDR3 coding DNA: TGCGCCAGCAGCTTTAGGAGCCAGCAAGAGACCCAGTACTTC. The encoded protein is CASSFRSQQETQYF. This sequence joins TRBV5-1 and TRBJ2-5, with D uncertain. V lost 2 bases, J lost 2 bases, and 10 bases lay in between. The CDR3 consists of 14 residues. Looked up from germline, CDR1 is SGHRS and CDR2 is YFSETQ.

V usage is TRBV30 and J usage is TRBJ2-7, with TRBD2 matching 8 bases. In germline, CDR1 is GTSNPN, CDR2 SVGIG (reference sequence). This CDR3 is 14 amino acids long. V was pared by 2 bases and J by 3 bases, with 6 bases of the junction left unmatched. CDR3 sequence (DNA): TGTGCCTGGAGTACAAGCGGGAGAGACTACGAGCAGTACTTC. This sequence encodes CAWSTSGRDYEQYF.

V is TRBV5-1 and J is TRBJ1-4; a weak D match, TRBD1 (5 bases). CDR1 is SGHRS, CDR2 YFSETQ, per germline. The CDR3 totals 14 residues. V lost 4 bases to trimming and J lost 8 bases, with 15 bases between them. The CDR3 sequence: CASSRDGWDEKLFF. The CDR3 DNA is TGCGCCAGCAGCAGGGACGGGTGGGACGAAAAACTGTTTTTT.

Details on this clone: Other DNA sequences of this sample code for an identical CDR3. The chain is built from TRBV28 and TRBJ1-1; 9 bases are a match to TRBD1. Trimming at V came to 5 bases and at J to 1 base, leaving 5 bases not matched to a gene. The CDR3 length is 15 residues. Germline V gene data show CDR1 as MDHEN and CDR2 as SYDVKM. The CDR3, as DNA: TGTGCCAGCAGTCCCCCGGGACAGGGGAACACTGAAGCTTTCTTT. Translating it yields CASSPPGQGNTEAFF.

This clone was picked up one time. The V gene is TRBV5-4, the J gene TRBJ1-5, with a tentative D call TRBD1 (6 bases). CDR1 and CDR2 (germline): SGHNT, YYREEE (reference sequence). The CDR3 loop spans 14 amino acids. V lost 5 bases and J 4 bases, leaving 13 bases between the germline ends. CDR3 amino acids: CASSHGGQNQPQHF. Here the CDR3 DNA reads TGTGCCAGCAGTCATGGGGGCCAGAATCAGCCCCAGCATTTT.

The rearrangement uses TRBV7-6 and TRBJ2-2; 7 bases match TRBD2. The CDR3 is made up of 16 amino acids. Trimming cost V 1 base and J 3 bases; bases outside gene matches: 5. Per the germline V gene, CDR1 is SGHVS and CDR2 is FNYEAQ. The CDR3 nucleotides read TGTGCCAGCAGCTTAGGCCAGCGGGAATACACCGGGGAGCTGTTTTTT. Its translation is CASSLGQREYTGELFF.

The gene calls are TRBV7-9 and TRBJ2-5; TRBD2 agrees at 9 bases. The germline V gene encodes CDR1 SEHNR and CDR2 FQNEAQ (reference sequence). The CDR3 runs 16 residues. The junction had 9 bases not matched to a gene; V was cut back by 5 bases and J by 2 bases. The CDR3 region has the DNA TGTGCCAGCAGCCCGTCTGCTAGCGGGGTTCAAGAGACCCAGTACTTC. Translation: CASSPSASGVQETQYF.

This chain connects TRBV19 to TRBJ2-1; TRBD1 might be the D (6 bases). The CDR3 extends over 14 amino acids. Germline V gene data show CDR1 as LNHDA and CDR2 as SQIVND (reference sequence). V dropped 5 bases and J dropped 6 bases, with 14 bases sitting between them. CDR3 DNA sequence: TGTGCCAGTAGTCATTTGCAGGGGTTCAATGAGCAGTTCTTC. Translating it yields CASSHLQGFNEQFF.

Worth noting for this clone: Different DNA sequences within this sample yield the same CDR3. The CDR3 nucleotides read TGTGCCAGCAGCTTGGCTGGCAGGTCCTCCTACGAGCAGTACTTC. It encodes CASSLAGRSSYEQYF. The chain has TRBV5-8 and TRBJ2-7; D unclear. The CDR3 is 15 amino acids. The germline gives CDR1 SGHTS, CDR2 YDEGEE. The V gene lost 0 bases and the J gene lost 0 bases, with 10 bases spanning the gap.

A remark on this clone: The same CDR3 also results from other DNA sequences found in this sample. V is TRBV11-2 and J is TRBJ2-1; no clear D. V was trimmed by 4 bases and J by 0 bases, leaving 4 bases between them. Germline-derived CDR1 and CDR2 are SGHAT and FQNNGV. The CDR3 covers 13 residues. The CDR3 bases are TGTGCCAGCAGCTCGAGCTCCTACAATGAGCAGTTCTTC. It translates to CASSSSSYNEQFF.

This clone was seen only once. J is TRBJ1-4 and V is TRBV28; D not resolved. Per the germline V gene, CDR1 is MDHEN and CDR2 is SYDVKM. CDR3 size: 17 residues. Trimming removed 5 bases at V and 0 bases at J, with 16 bases between. The CDR3 DNA reads TGTGCCAGCAGTCTTATAGATGGCCCATCAACTAATGAAAAACTGTTTTTT. It encodes CASSLIDGPSTNEKLFF.

The V and J genes are TRBV29-1 and TRBJ1-1; D gene uncertain. V lost 5 bases, J lost 9 bases, and 13 bases lay in between. Per the germline V gene, CDR1 is SQVTM and CDR2 is ANQGSEA. This CDR3 comprises 11 residues. CDR3 in amino acids: CSVRRPFQAFF. Here the CDR3 DNA reads TGCAGCGTTCGTCGTCCCTTCCAAGCTTTCTTT.

The chain carries TRBV29-1 and TRBJ1-5; D not certain. The V end was cut by 5 bases, the J end by 2 bases, with 7 bases between. Germline V gene data show CDR1 as SQVTM and CDR2 as ANQGSEA. The CDR3 sequence is 12 residues long. In DNA form, the CDR3 reads TGCAGCGTTCTCACGGGCAATCAGCCCCAGCATTTT. Encoded protein: CSVLTGNQPQHF. Filled out from reference TRBV29-1 and TRBJ1-5, the complete variable domain reads SAVISQKPSRDICQRGTSLTIQCQVDSQVTMMFWYRQQPGQSLTLIATANQGSEATYESGFVIDKFPISRPNLTFSTLTVSNMSPEDSSIYLCSVLTGNQPQHFGDGTRLSIL.

The J gene is TRBJ2-7, the V gene TRBV4-1, with D unresolved. V was pared by 0 bases and J by 0 bases, with 6 bases between. This CDR3 contains 14 residues. Per the germline V gene, CDR1 is MGHRA and CDR2 is YSYEKL. DNA of the CDR3: TGCGCCAGCAGCCAAGATGGGCTCTCCTACGAGCAGTACTTC. It is translated as CASSQDGLSYEQYF.

CDR3 sequence reads: CATNPGQGIETQYF. As DNA, the CDR3 is TGTGCCACCAACCCGGGACAGGGGATTGAGACCCAGTACTTC. The rearrangement links TRBV18 to TRBJ2-5; TRBD1 matches 10 bases. The ends lost 10 bases at V and 5 bases at J; junction bases unmatched: 10. The CDR3 spans 14 residues. Germline-derived CDR1 and CDR2 are KGHSH and LQKENI. The full variable domain, rest sourced from reference TRBV18 and TRBJ2-5, is NAGVMQNPRHLVRRRGQEARLRCSPMKGHSHVYWYRQLPEEGLKFMVYLQKENIIDESGMPKERFSAEFPKEGPSILRIQQVVRGDSAAYFCATNPGQGIETQYFGPGTRLLVL.

The rearrangement links TRBV9 to TRBJ2-7; the match to TRBD2 covers 9 bases. This CDR3 is built from 15 residues. Trimming cost V 5 bases and J 5 bases; bases outside gene matches: 11. The germline V gene encodes CDR1 SGDLS and CDR2 YYNGEE. CDR3 nucleotide sequence: TGTGCCAGCAGTGGGAGCGGGAGGCCCCTCGACGAGCAGTACTTC. Its protein product is CASSGSGRPLDEQYF. The complete variable domain, with remaining parts taken from reference TRBV9 and TRBJ2-7, reads DSGVTQTPKHLITATGQRVTLRCSPRSGDLSVYWYQQSLDQGLQFLIQYYNGEERAKGNILERFSAQQFPDLHSELNLSSLELGDSALYFCASSGSGRPLDEQYFGPGTRLTVT.

J is TRBJ2-1 and V is TRBV30; 8 bases map to TRBD2. The CDR3 totals 13 residues. Unmatched junction bases numbered 5, after V lost 0 bases and J lost 10 bases. Germline loops: CDR1 GTSNPN, CDR2 SVGIG (reference sequence). The CDR3 reads CAWSVHGGREQFF. The CDR3 DNA reads TGTGCCTGGAGTGTACACGGCGGGAGGGAGCAGTTCTTC.

The V and J genes are TRBV7-9 and TRBJ2-3, with D maybe TRBD2 (5 bases). Trimming took off 5 bases at V and 0 bases at J, with 9 bases between the two ends. CDR3 length equals 14 residues. Germline assignment: CDR1 SEHNR and CDR2 FQNEAQ (reference sequence). CDR3 amino acids: CASSKTSSTDTQYF. The CDR3 nucleotides read TGTGCCAGCAGCAAAACTAGTAGCACAGATACGCAGTATTTT.